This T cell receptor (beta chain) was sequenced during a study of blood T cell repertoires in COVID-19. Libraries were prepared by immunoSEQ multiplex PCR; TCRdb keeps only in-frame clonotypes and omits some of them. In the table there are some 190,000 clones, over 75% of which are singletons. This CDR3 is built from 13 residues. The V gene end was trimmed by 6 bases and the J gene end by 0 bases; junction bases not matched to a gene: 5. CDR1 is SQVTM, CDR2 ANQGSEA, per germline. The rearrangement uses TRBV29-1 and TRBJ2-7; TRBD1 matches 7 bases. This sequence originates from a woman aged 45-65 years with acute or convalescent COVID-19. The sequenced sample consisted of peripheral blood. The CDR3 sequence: CSVGTVSSYEQYF. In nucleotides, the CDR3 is TGCAGCGTCGGGACAGTCAGCTCCTACGAGCAGTACTTC.